Listed here are 18 T cell receptor beta chains from one sample, sequenced in a study of beta chain features in type 1 diabetes. Every isolated RNA sample was fully reverse transcribed, so sequencing captured expressed TCRB transcripts. Assay: immunoSEQ multiplex PCR; the TCRdb copy retains only in-frame clones and omits some. Of about 220,000 clones in the sample, approximately 11% were seen once. Sequencing was done on a sample of central memory CD4+ T cells from blood. These receptors originate from a man aged 18 to 30 in good health.

The table lists this clone with a few counts. This sequence joins TRBV5-1 and TRBJ2-7, with a tentative D call TRBD2 (5 bases). There are 16 residues in the CDR3. Germline loops: CDR1 SGHRS, CDR2 YFSETQ. The V gene lost 0 bases and the J gene lost 0 bases, with 13 bases spanning the gap. The CDR3 nucleotides are TGCGCCAGCAGCTTGGGATCCGGGATCAGCTCCTACGAGCAGTACTTC. Translating it yields CASSLGSGISSYEQYF.

The CDR3 protein is CASRPGDTGELFF. In DNA, the CDR3 is TGTGCCAGCAGACCCGGCGACACCGGGGAGCTGTTTTTT. The chain uses TRBV7-7 and TRBJ2-2; D not certain. Germline V gives CDR1 SSHAT, CDR2 FNYEAQ (reference sequence). The CDR3 is 13 amino acids. With 6 bases removed from V and 3 bases from J, the gap between germline ends came to 8 bases.

This clone was picked up many times. The rearrangement links TRBV18 to TRBJ2-1; the match to TRBD2 covers 8 bases. CDR3 length equals 15 residues. V was clipped by 9 bases and J by 7 bases; unmatched bases: 14. In germline, CDR1 is KGHSH, CDR2 LQKENI. The CDR3 reads CASSAGAGVDNEQFF. DNA of the CDR3: TGTGCCAGTTCCGCCGGAGCGGGGGTCGATAATGAGCAGTTCTTC.

This clone came up a few times. The chain is built from TRBV7-8 and TRBJ1-1; possible D gene TRBD1, 6 bases. There are 15 residues in the CDR3. Germline assignment: CDR1 SGHVS and CDR2 FQNEAQ. Trimming took 8 bases from V and 0 from J, leaving 16 bases between them. CDR3 loop: CASGIRGAMNTEAFF. CDR3 in DNA: TGTGCCAGCGGAATCAGGGGAGCGATGAACACTGAAGCTTTCTTT.

This clone has more than one count but fewer than ten. The chain is built from TRBV25-1 and TRBJ1-2; 7 nucleotides line up with TRBD1. This CDR3 region has 17 residues. J was trimmed by 6 bases and V by 1 base; bases with no gene match: 14. Germline values: CDR1 MGHDK, CDR2 SYGVNS. The CDR3 bases are TGTGCCAGCAGTGAATCCGCGGACAGGACCAGGGTCAATGGCTACACCTTC. Protein product: CASSESADRTRVNGYTF.

V and J are TRBV9 and TRBJ2-7; 10 bases line up with TRBD2. V shed 0 bases and J 4 bases; nucleotides not matched to a gene: 7. Looked up from germline, CDR1 is SGDLS and CDR2 is YYNGEE. The CDR3 runs 16 residues. The CDR3 region is CASSVASGRAGYEQYF. The CDR3 region has the DNA TGTGCCAGCAGCGTAGCCAGCGGGAGGGCCGGGTACGAGCAGTACTTC.

This clone was found a few times. The identical CDR3 is also encoded by other nucleotide sequences in the sample. The rearrangement joins TRBV5-4 to TRBJ2-2; TRBD2 aligns across 9 bases. The germline gives CDR1 SGHNT, CDR2 YYREEE (reference sequence). The CDR3 loop spans 16 amino acids. Trimming at V came to 0 bases and at J to 5 bases, leaving 5 bases not matched to a gene. Written as DNA, the CDR3 is TGTGCCAGCAGCTTGGCCGCGGGAGGGGGTACCGGGGAGCTGTTTTTT. It codes for CASSLAAGGGTGELFF.

A few counts support this clone. The chain combines TRBV30 with TRBJ2-5; tentatively, D is TRBD2 (6 bases). V lost 1 base and J 3 bases, leaving 18 bases between the germline ends. CDR3 size: 16 residues. CDR1 is GTSNPN and CDR2 is SVGIG in the germline V gene (reference sequence). The CDR3: CAWSDGWVADKETQYF. The DNA of the CDR3 is TGTGCCTGGAGTGACGGGTGGGTAGCGGATAAAGAGACCCAGTACTTC.

As for this clone: Since a far larger clone is one base different, this is likely a read error. This chain connects TRBV7-8 to TRBJ2-6; 9 nucleotides align to TRBD1. From germline, CDR1 is SGHVS and CDR2 FQNEAQ. The CDR3 is made up of 18 amino acids. V lost 5 bases and J lost 3; bases outside the gene matches: 11. This chain's CDR3 is CASSARDRVLCGANVLTF. CDR3 sequence (DNA): TGTGCCAGCAGCGCTCGGGACAGGGTGCTGTGTGGGGCCAACGTCCTGACTTTC.

The chain combines TRBV5-1 with TRBJ1-1, with 7 bases matching TRBD1. The germline V gene has CDR1 SGHRS and CDR2 YFSETQ. V lost 4 bases and J lost 7; bases outside the gene matches: 4. This CDR3 comprises 12 residues. DNA for the CDR3: TGCGCCAGCAGCGTACAGGGGAATGAAGCTTTCTTT. It translates to CASSVQGNEAFF.

In this sample, this clone turned up a few times. In nucleotides, the CDR3 is TGTGCCAGCAGCAACAGGGTCGCCAGGACAGATACGCAGTATTTT. Translating it yields CASSNRVARTDTQYF. This sequence joins TRBV7-2 and TRBJ2-3, with a tentative D call TRBD1 (6 bases). V was trimmed by 5 bases and J by 3 bases, leaving 15 bases between them. This CDR3 has 15 residues. From germline, CDR1 is SGHTA and CDR2 FQGNSA.

The chain links TRBV7-2 to TRBJ2-2, with TRBD2 identical over 12 bases. CDR1 SGHTA and CDR2 FQGNSA come from the germline V gene. There are 17 residues in the CDR3. The V and J ends lost 1 base and 1 base, in that order; junction bases with no gene match: 1. The CDR3 nucleotides read TGTGCCAGCAGCTTAGGACTAGCGGGAGTGAACACCGGGGAGCTGTTTTTT. Residues: CASSLGLAGVNTGELFF.

J is TRBJ1-1 and V is TRBV7-9; a possible D gene is TRBD1 (6 bases). Germline CDR1 is SEHNR and CDR2 is FQNEAQ (reference sequence). CDR3 length: 14 residues. Trimming left V 3 bases short and J 1 base short, with 9 bases between. CDR3 protein: CASSLGRGNTEAFF. The CDR3 DNA follows: TGTGCCAGCAGCTTGGGCAGGGGGAACACTGAAGCTTTCTTT.

V and J are TRBV4-1 and TRBJ2-3, with unresolved D. Looked up from germline, CDR1 is MGHRA and CDR2 is YSYEKL. V was clipped by 1 base and J by 6 bases, with 14 bases between them. The CDR3 covers 15 residues. Here the CDR3 DNA reads TGCGCCAGCAGCCAAGTTCTCGGCCAGGCCGATACGCAGTATTTT. Encoded protein: CASSQVLGQADTQYF.

The chain employs TRBV6-5 and TRBJ1-5; D remains ambiguous. V lost 2 bases and J lost 3, with 11 bases in between. Germline V CDR1 and CDR2: MNHEY, SVGAGI. The CDR3 extends over 15 amino acids. The CDR3 DNA reads as TGTGCCAGCAGTTACAGCGGGTTTGTCAATCAGCCCCAGCATTTT. This codes for CASSYSGFVNQPQHF.

This clone was seen more than once but under ten times. Being one base from a much bigger clone, this may be a read error. The V call is TRBV6-5, the J call TRBJ2-6, with 7 positions matching TRBD2. This CDR3 region has 14 residues. Germline lookup yields CDR1 MNHEY and CDR2 SVGAGI. CDR3 protein: CASSRPGGGNVLTF. Written as DNA, the CDR3 is TGTGCCAGCAGTAGACCGGGCGGGGGCAACGTCCTGACTTTC.

The chain couples TRBV7-2 to TRBJ2-2; D is ambiguous. The CDR3 contains 15 residues. The germline V gene has CDR1 SGHTA and CDR2 FQGNSA. The V end was cut by 2 bases, the J end by 2 bases, with 9 bases between. The CDR3 loop is CASSLYPLNTGELFF. CDR3 coding DNA: TGTGCCAGCAGCTTATACCCGCTTAACACCGGGGAGCTGTTTTTT.

The chain carries TRBV7-6 and TRBJ1-1; 8 nucleotides align to TRBD1. The V gene's germline CDR1 is SGHVS and CDR2 FNYEAQ. The CDR3 runs to 15 residues. J lost 0 bases, V lost 4 bases, and 4 bases had no gene match. The CDR3, as DNA: TGTGCCAGCAGCTCCGGGACAGGCTTGAACACTGAAGCTTTCTTT. It translates to CASSSGTGLNTEAFF. Together with reference TRBV7-6 and TRBJ1-1, the CDR3 gives the full variable domain: GAGVSQSPRYKVTKRGQDVALRCDPISGHVSLYWYRQALGQGPEFLTYFNYEAQQDKSGLPNDRFSAERPEGSISTLTIQRTEQRDSAMYRCASSSGTGLNTEAFFGQGTRLTVV.